This T cell receptor beta chain was documented in a study of blood T cell repertoires in COVID-19. Study context: Whether acute or convalescent, the COVID-19 samples came from the United States, Italy and Spain. T cells, B-cell-depleted T cells, or PBMCs supplied cDNA or gDNA.

Trimming cost V 2 bases and J 4 bases, with 17 bases left between them. Germline values: CDR1 SGHNT, CDR2 YENEEA. The CDR3 is 17 amino acids. Study processing details: How many nucleated cells were present was estimated from reference gene primer amplification. Some clones are missing from TCRdb's copy, which holds only in-frame ones; the method was immunoSEQ multiplex PCR. V and J calls and clone size are copied from that table; D and trimming were computed from the DNA. The sample lists fewer than 200,000 clones, 60% to 80% occurring once. Sequences were obtained from peripheral blood. The TCR was taken from a man aged 65 to 79 with acute or convalescent COVID-19. The chain uses TRBV11-3 and TRBJ2-2; D possibly corresponds to TRBD1 (6 bases). The CDR3 loop reads CASSLSGWGRSTGELFF. CDR3 nucleotide sequence: TGTGCCAGCAGCTTATCGGGCTGGGGGCGGAGCACCGGGGAGCTGTTTTTT.